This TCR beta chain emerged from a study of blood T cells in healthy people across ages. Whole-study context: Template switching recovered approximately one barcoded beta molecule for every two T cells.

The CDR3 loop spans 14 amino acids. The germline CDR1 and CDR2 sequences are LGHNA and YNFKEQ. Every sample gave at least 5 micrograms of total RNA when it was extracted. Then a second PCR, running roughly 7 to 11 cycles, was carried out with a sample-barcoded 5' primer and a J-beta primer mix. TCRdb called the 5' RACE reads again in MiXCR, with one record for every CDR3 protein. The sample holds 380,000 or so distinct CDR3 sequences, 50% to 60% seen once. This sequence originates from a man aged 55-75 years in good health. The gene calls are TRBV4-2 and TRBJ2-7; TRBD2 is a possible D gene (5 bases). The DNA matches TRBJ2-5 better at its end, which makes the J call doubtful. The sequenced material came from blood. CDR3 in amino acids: CASSQDAGLGTQYF. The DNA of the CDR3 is TGTGCCAGCAGCCAAGATGCCGGACTTGGGACCCAGTACTTC.